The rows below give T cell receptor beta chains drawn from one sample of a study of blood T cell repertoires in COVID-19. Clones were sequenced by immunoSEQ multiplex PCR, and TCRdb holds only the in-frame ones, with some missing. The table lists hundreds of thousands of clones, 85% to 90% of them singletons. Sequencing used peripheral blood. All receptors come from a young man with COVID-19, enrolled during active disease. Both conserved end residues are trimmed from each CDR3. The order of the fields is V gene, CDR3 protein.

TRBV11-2,ASRGGPNTEAF
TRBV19,ASSSRGLQGTSEQF
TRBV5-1,ASRERQGSSYEQY
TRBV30,AWWGSGRETQY
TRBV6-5,ASRVAGRETQY
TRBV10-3,AISELAENQPQH
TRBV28,ASRVPGTGPISGNTIY
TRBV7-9,ASSLDAGPNTDTQY
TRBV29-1,SVGVGRPQETQY
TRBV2,ASSESGFNGELF
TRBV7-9,ASSLAGGTYEQY
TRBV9,ASSVREGGNTIY
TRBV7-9,ASTPPGDTEAF
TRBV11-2,ASSIGTGGHEQY
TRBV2,ASSESERGGPTDTQY
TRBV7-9,ASSLGLTSYNEQF
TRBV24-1,ATSGPLAGKTYNEQF
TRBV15,ATRWTGNNEQF
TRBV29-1,SVGPPSNLNTEAF
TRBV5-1,ASSLESSSYNSPLH
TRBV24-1,ATSQGANQPQH
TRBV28,ASSSSYEQY
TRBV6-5,ASRPTGINTIY
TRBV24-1,ATSDSKTTAQNTEAF
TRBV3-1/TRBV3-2,ASSQGGGNEQY
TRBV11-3,ASSRGPTDTQY
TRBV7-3,ASSAQGVRANVLT
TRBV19,ASSMNRGNEQY
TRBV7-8,ASSLVSRAYEQY
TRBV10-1,ASSEGGRPGEQY
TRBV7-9,ASTHPNRDRVLVSHYEQY